These T cell receptor beta chains were read from a single sample in a study of human T cells and chemical hapten exposure. MiXCR was run by TCRdb on the reads, yielding one entry per CDR3 protein. The profile shows around 120,000 distinct CDR3 sequences, more than 8.5% of them singletons. Sequencing was performed on whole blood. The source of these receptors is a human donor in good health. Some clones in this sample may be carry-over from other donors' samples. Both conserved end residues are part of each CDR3. The order of the fields is D gene, clone size, J gene, V gene, CDR3 DNA, CDR3 protein. A D gene is named only where the DNA matches it firmly. Where a row states a size, it is once, few, many or the class of an expanded clone; other rows omit it.

NA	few	TRBJ2-5	TRBV7-9	TGTGCCAGCAGCCTAATAAGAAGCCTGGAGACCCAGTACTTC	CASSLIRSLETQYF
TRBD1	NA	TRBJ2-5	TRBV7-2	TGTGCCAGCAGCTCGGGACAGGGGGGAGAGACCCAGTACTTC	CASSSGQGGETQYF
TRBD1	NA	TRBJ2-7	TRBV20-1	TGCAGTGCTGCGGGACAGGGGATCTACGAGCAGTACTTC	CSAAGQGIYEQYF
TRBD2	many	TRBJ2-6	TRBV12-3/TRBV12-4	TGTGCCAGCAACACGGGACTAGCGGGAGGTGGGGCCAACGTCCTGACTTTC	CASNTGLAGGGANVLTF
TRBD1	NA	TRBJ1-5	TRBV4-2	TGTGCCAGCAGCCAAGACGACAGGGATAATCAGCCCCAGCATTTT	CASSQDDRDNQPQHF
TRBD2	NA	TRBJ2-1	TRBV7-2	TGTGCCAGCAGCTCGCGGACTAGCGGGGGAACAAGCTCCTACAATGAGCAGTTCTTC	CASSSRTSGGTSSYNEQFF
TRBD1	many	TRBJ1-1	TRBV7-2	TGTGCCAGCAGCCACCCTGACAGGGTCTTGGTAGCTTTCTTT	CASSHPDRVLVAFF
NA	many	TRBJ2-1	TRBV12-3/TRBV12-4	TGTGCCAGCGGTCGGTACAATGAGCAGTTCTTC	CASGRYNEQFF
TRBD2	few	TRBJ2-7	TRBV7-8	TGTGCCAGCAGCGCCGGGACTAGCGGCATCTACGAGCAGTACTTC	CASSAGTSGIYEQYF
TRBD1	NA	TRBJ1-5	TRBV7-9	TGTGCCAGCAGCCCGGAGGGACAGGCCGCTAATCAGCCCCAGCATTTT	CASSPEGQAANQPQHF
NA	many	TRBJ2-1	TRBV6-4	TGTGCCAGCAGTGGTAGTACTAATAATGAGCAGTTCTTC	CASSGSTNNEQFF
NA	many	TRBJ1-2	TRBV20-1	TGCAGTGCTGGAGGTCCCGTCTATGGCTACACCTTC	CSAGGPVYGYTF
NA	NA	TRBJ1-1	TRBV10-3	TGTGCCATCAGGGCAGGAGGACGGGACACTGAAGCTTTCTTT	CAIRAGGRDTEAFF
NA	NA	TRBJ1-5	TRBV7-8	TGTGCCAGCAGCCCCGACATCAATCAGCCCCAGCATTTT	CASSPDINQPQHF
NA	many	TRBJ1-1	TRBV30	TGTGCCTGGAGTGTCGGGCAGCTGATCATGAACACTGAAGCTTTCTTT	CAWSVGQLIMNTEAFF
NA	few	TRBJ2-3	TRBV15	TGTGCCACCAGCAGAGCGTGGGATGTCACAGATACGCAGTATTTT	CATSRAWDVTDTQYF
NA	NA	TRBJ2-2	TRBV2	TGTGCCAGCGTCGTTAGCCTCGCGAACACCGGGGAGCTGTTTTTT	CASVVSLANTGELFF
TRBD1	NA	TRBJ1-1	TRBV29-1	TGCAGCGTTGGTCCGGGACAGACGAACACTGAAGCTTTCTTT	CSVGPGQTNTEAFF
TRBD2	NA	TRBJ2-1	TRBV19	TGTGCCAGTAGTGGGCCTAGCGGGCACAATGAGCAGTTCTTC	CASSGPSGHNEQFF
NA	many	TRBJ1-4	TRBV6-5	TGTGCCAGCAGAACTTCAGACAGCACTAATGAAAAACTGTTTTTT	CASRTSDSTNEKLFF
NA	few	TRBJ1-6	TRBV12-3/TRBV12-4	TGTGCCAGCAGTTTAAGGGGGGGAAATAATTCACCCCTCCACTTT	CASSLRGGNNSPLHF
NA	few	TRBJ2-7	TRBV12-3/TRBV12-4	TGTGCCAGCAGTTTAGAGGGAGTCTCCTACGAGCAGTACTTC	CASSLEGVSYEQYF
NA	NA	TRBJ2-7	TRBV7-9	TGTGCCAGCAGCTTAGAGGACGAGCAGTACTTC	CASSLEDEQYF
NA	many	TRBJ1-2	TRBV29-1	TGCAGCGTTGACAACCGTAGAGCTAACTATGGCTACACCTTC	CSVDNRRANYGYTF
NA	NA	TRBJ2-2	TRBV12-3/TRBV12-4	TGTGCCAGCAGTTTAAGCGGACCCGGGGAGCTGTTTTTT	CASSLSGPGELFF
NA	few	TRBJ2-6	TRBV4-1	TGCGCCAGCAGCCACCAGGGCGGACTGCACTCTGGGGCCAACGTCCTGACTTTC	CASSHQGGLHSGANVLTF
NA	many	TRBJ1-2	TRBV20-1	TGCAGTGCTGTGGGACGGGTAGGCGGCTACACCTTC	CSAVGRVGGYTF
NA	few	TRBJ2-3	TRBV19	TGTGCCAGTACGTGGCAGGGAGGAGATACGCAGTATTTT	CASTWQGGDTQYF
TRBD1	many	TRBJ2-7	TRBV5-5	TGTGCCAGCAGCTTGGTGCTAGACAGGGCCTACGAGCAGTACTTC	CASSLVLDRAYEQYF
NA	many	TRBJ2-3	TRBV15	TGTGCCACCAGCAGAGCCTCTCCCGGCGCTGGCACAGATACGCAGTATTTT	CATSRASPGAGTDTQYF
NA	many	TRBJ2-7	TRBV10-3	TGTGCCATCGGAAAGGACGAGAGATACGAGCAGTACTTC	CAIGKDERYEQYF
TRBD2	NA	TRBJ2-1	TRBV27	TGTGCCAGCAGTGCGGGCGGGAGCTCCTACAATGAGCAGTTCTTC	CASSAGGSSYNEQFF
NA	many	TRBJ2-2	TRBV5-1	TGCGCCAGCAGCTTTCCGGGGGAGCTGTTTTTT	CASSFPGELFF
TRBD1	many	TRBJ1-4	TRBV14	TGTGCCAGCAGCGGACGACAGGGGGCAGGTGAAAAACTGTTTTTT	CASSGRQGAGEKLFF
NA	NA	TRBJ2-3	TRBV18	TGTGCCAGCTCACCTAGTCGGACAGATACGCAGTATTTT	CASSPSRTDTQYF
TRBD1	many	TRBJ2-1	TRBV4-1	TGCGCCAGCAGCCAAGGACAGGGGGCCAGGAATGAGCAGTTCTTC	CASSQGQGARNEQFF
NA	many	TRBJ1-4	TRBV20-1	TGCAGTGCTAGAGCCCCCGCCGCGTTCGGCAGGGGTATATTCCGGTTTGTAAAACTGTTTTTT	CSARAPAAFGRGIFRFVKLFF
TRBD2	NA	TRBJ2-1	TRBV20-1	TGCAGTGCTTATACCGGGACTAGCGGGAGCACTGAGCAGTTCTTC	CSAYTGTSGSTEQFF
TRBD1	many	TRBJ1-4	TRBV12-3/TRBV12-4	TGTGCCAGCAGACTCGGACAGGGCTTTCCACTGTTTTTT	CASRLGQGFPLFF
TRBD2	many	TRBJ2-2	TRBV7-9	TGTGCCAGCAGCTTATGGGGAAGCGGGAGGCCAACGAACACCGGGGAGCTGTTTTTT	CASSLWGSGRPTNTGELFF
TRBD2	few	TRBJ2-5	TRBV12-3/TRBV12-4	TGTGCCAGCAGTTTTGCTAGCGGGAGGGCCCGAGAGACCCAGTACTTC	CASSFASGRARETQYF
TRBD2	few	TRBJ2-2	TRBV5-1	TGCGCCAGCAGCGAGGGACTAGCGGACACCGGGGAGCTGTTTTTT	CASSEGLADTGELFF
TRBD1	many	TRBJ2-7	TRBV14	TGTGCCAGCAGTCATCGGACAGGCCCTCACTCCTACGAGCAGTACTTC	CASSHRTGPHSYEQYF
NA	few	TRBJ2-2	TRBV2	TGTGCCAGCACTCCCAAGATCGGGTTGAGCGGGGAGCTGTTTTTT	CASTPKIGLSGELFF
NA	few	TRBJ1-4	TRBV7-9	TGTGCCAGCGGAGCAGGGACAAATGAAAAACTGTTTTTT	CASGAGTNEKLFF
TRBD2	NA	TRBJ2-1	TRBV2	TGTGCCAGCATTAAGGGACTAGCGGTCAACTGGGGGGTTTGGGATGAGCAGTTCTTC	CASIKGLAVNWGVWDEQFF